This section outlines one T cell receptor beta chain sequence together with its context. Its antigen is as yet unknown. Preparation of the TCRbeta library was carried out with unique molecular identifiers. Each CDR3 protein gets one entry after TCRdb re-called the PCR reads with MiXCR. The sample shows hundreds of thousands of distinct CDR3 sequences, about an eighth of them seen only once. The data were obtained in a study of T-cell reconstitution after alpha-beta-depleted transplantation in children. Study conclusions and caveats: Most T-cell counts and diversity one year after the transplant came from T cells that were newly produced.

This CDR3 is 14 amino acids long. V gave up 5 bases and J gave up 3 bases, with 14 bases separating them. The chain uses TRBV12-3 or TRBV12-4 and TRBJ2-7, with D possibly being TRBD1 (5 bases). Here the sequenced sample was PBMCs, taken before TCRalphabeta/CD19-depleted stem cell transplant. The clonotype comes from a girl aged 2-10 years with congenital amegakaryocytic thrombocytopenia, due to receive a stem cell transplant. The DNA for the CDR3 is TGTGCCAGCAGTCCAACAACAGGATACTACGAGCAGTACTTC. Its protein product is CASSPTTGYYEQYF.